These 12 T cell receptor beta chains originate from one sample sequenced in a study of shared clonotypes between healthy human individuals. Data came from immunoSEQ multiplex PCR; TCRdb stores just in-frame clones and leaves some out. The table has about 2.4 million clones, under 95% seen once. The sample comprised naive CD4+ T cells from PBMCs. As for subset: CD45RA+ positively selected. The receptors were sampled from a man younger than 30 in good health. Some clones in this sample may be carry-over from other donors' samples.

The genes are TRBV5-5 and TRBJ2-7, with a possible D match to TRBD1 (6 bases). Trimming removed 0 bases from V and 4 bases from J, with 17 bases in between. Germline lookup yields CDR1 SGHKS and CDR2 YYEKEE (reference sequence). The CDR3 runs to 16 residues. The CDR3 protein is CASSLGTGIPFYEQYF. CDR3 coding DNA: TGTGCCAGCAGCTTGGGTACAGGGATCCCCTTTTACGAGCAGTACTTC. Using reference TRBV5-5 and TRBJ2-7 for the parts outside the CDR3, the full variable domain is DAGVTQSPTHLIKTRGQQVTLRCSPISGHKSVSWYQQVLGQGPQFIFQYYEKEERGRGNFPDRFSARQFPNYSSELNVNALLLGDSALYLCASSLGTGIPFYEQYFGPGTRLTVT.

CDR3 nucleotides: TGTGCCAGCAGCCCCCAGGCAGGGAGGGCCTACGAGCAGTACTTC. Its translation is CASSPQAGRAYEQYF. The chain recombines TRBV6-6 with TRBJ2-7; 7 bases are a match to TRBD2. CDR1 and CDR2 (germline): MNHNY, SVGAGI (reference sequence). V lost 6 bases, J lost 2 bases, and 10 bases stayed unmatched. The CDR3 contains 15 residues.

CDR3 loop: CASSLGWGRPPYEQYF. The DNA for the CDR3 is TGTGCCAGCAGCTTGGGTTGGGGGCGACCCCCCTACGAGCAGTACTTC. This chain joins TRBV5-6 and TRBJ2-7; D is possibly TRBD1 (6 bases). The CDR3 consists of 16 residues. CDR1 SGHDT and CDR2 YYEEEE come from the germline V gene. Trimming removed 0 bases from V and 2 bases from J, with 15 bases in between. The full variable domain, completed using reference TRBV5-6 and TRBJ2-7, is DAGVTQSPTHLIKTRGQQVTLRCSPKSGHDTVSWYQQALGQGPQFIFQYYEEEERQRGNFPDRFSGHQFPNYSSELNVNALLLGDSALYLCASSLGWGRPPYEQYFGPGTRLTVT.

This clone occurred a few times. The CDR3 region is CASSPRVARQETQYF. The CDR3 DNA reads as TGTGCCAGCAGTCCACGGGTAGCGAGGCAAGAGACCCAGTACTTC. J is TRBJ2-5 and V is TRBV27; tentative D call: TRBD2 (5 bases). The CDR3 is 15 residues long. The V gene lost 5 bases and the J gene lost 2 bases, with 15 bases spanning the gap. Germline CDR1 MNHEY, CDR2 SMNVEV (reference sequence).

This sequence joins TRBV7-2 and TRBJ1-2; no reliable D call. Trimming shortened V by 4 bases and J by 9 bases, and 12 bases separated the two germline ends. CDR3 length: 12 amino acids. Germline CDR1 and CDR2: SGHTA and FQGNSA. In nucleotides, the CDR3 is TGTGCCAGCAGCTACGCGACTATGAGCTACACCTTC. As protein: CASSYATMSYTF.

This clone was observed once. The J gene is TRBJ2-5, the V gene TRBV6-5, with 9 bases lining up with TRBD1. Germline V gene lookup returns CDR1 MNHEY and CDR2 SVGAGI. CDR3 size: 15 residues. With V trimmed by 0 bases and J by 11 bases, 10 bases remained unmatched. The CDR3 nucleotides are TGTGCCAGCAGTTACTCAGCACAGGGGGCGCGAGAGCAGTACTTC. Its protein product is CASSYSAQGAREQYF.

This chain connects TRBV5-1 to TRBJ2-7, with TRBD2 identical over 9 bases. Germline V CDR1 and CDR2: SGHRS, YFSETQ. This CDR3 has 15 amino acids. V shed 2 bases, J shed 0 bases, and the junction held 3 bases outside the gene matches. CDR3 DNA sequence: TGCGCCAGCAGCTTCGTTAGCGGGAGCTCCTACGAGCAGTACTTC. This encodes CASSFVSGSSYEQYF.

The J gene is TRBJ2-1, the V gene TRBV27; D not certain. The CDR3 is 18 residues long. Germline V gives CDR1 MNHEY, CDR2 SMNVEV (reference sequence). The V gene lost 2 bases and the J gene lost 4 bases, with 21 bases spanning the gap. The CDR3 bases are TGTGCCAGCAGTTTAAGTTCTCCCCTTTACCGACTGTACAATGAGCAGTTCTTC. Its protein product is CASSLSSPLYRLYNEQFF.

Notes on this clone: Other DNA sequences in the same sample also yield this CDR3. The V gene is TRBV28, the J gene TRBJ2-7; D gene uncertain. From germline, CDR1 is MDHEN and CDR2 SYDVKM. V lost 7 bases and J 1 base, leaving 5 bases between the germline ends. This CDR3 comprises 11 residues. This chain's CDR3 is CASTSSYEQYF. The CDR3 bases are TGTGCCAGCACCTCTTCCTACGAGCAGTACTTC.

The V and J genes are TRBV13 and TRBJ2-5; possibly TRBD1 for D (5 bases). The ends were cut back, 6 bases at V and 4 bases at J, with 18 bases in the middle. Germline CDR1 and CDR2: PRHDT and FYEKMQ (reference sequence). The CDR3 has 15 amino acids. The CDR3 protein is CASRYKGVLTETQYF. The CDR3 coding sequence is TGTGCCAGCAGATACAAAGGGGTTTTAACAGAGACCCAGTACTTC.

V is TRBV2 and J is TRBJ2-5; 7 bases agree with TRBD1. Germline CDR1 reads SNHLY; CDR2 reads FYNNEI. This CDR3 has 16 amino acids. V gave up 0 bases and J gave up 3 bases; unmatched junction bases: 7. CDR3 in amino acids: CASSEALTGAEETQYF. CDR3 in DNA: TGTGCCAGCAGTGAAGCGCTTACAGGGGCTGAAGAGACCCAGTACTTC.

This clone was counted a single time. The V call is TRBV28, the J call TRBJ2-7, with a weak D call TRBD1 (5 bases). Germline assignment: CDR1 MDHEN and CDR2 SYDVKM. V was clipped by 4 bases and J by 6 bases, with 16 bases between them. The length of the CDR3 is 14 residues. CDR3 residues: CASSWGAVSGEQYF. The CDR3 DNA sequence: TGTGCCAGCAGTTGGGGCGCAGTTTCGGGCGAGCAGTACTTC.